This T cell receptor (beta chain) was observed in a study of T cells in Graves' hyperthyroidism and ophthalmopathy. Looked up from germline, CDR1 is SGHTA and CDR2 is FQGNSA. The CDR3 loop spans 15 amino acids. V lost 2 bases and J lost 0, with 10 bases in between. It was RNA transcripts that yielded the amplified TCR beta CDR3 regions. Primed by the HTBI set, a first-round RT-PCR was run on the TCR CDR3. From the multiplex PCR reads, TCRdb called clonotypes with MiXCR, one entry per CDR3 protein. Of fewer than 500,000 distinct CDR3 sequences listed, roughly 13% are singletons. Many counts were recorded for this clonotype. Patients were aged 18 to 65, had disease duration under 2 months, and had newly diagnosed hyperthyroidism. Exclusion followed for patients with uncontrolled infection, other autoimmune disease, pregnancy or lactation.

This receptor was identified in a man under 40 with Graves' hyperthyroidism that later progressed to Graves' ophthalmopathy. The sequencing input was blood. The chain couples TRBV7-2 to TRBJ1-2; D ambiguous. As DNA, the CDR3 is TGTGCCAGCAGCTTAATGTACACAGCTAACTATGGCTACACCTTC. Translating gives CASSLMYTANYGYTF.